This is a list of T cell receptor beta chains from one sample in a study of cytomegalovirus exposure and HLA in healthy donors. Sequencing was performed with immunoSEQ multiplex PCR; in TCRdb, only in-frame clones are kept and a portion is missing. The table lists about 180,000 clones, roughly 82% of them singletons. Sample: PBMCs. The receptors were gathered from a woman in her 50s in good health and CMV-seronegative. Each CDR3 is given with its conserved first and last residue. A D gene is named only where the DNA matches it firmly. The listing skips clone size in some rows; elsewhere it reads once, few, many or a size class.

TRBV28	NA	TRBJ2-7	NA	TGTGCCAGCAGTTTGGGGGGTTCCTACGAGCAGTACTTC	CASSLGGSYEQYF
TRBV6-6	once	TRBJ2-3	NA	TGTGCCAGCACCGTATCCCATCGCGGAGATACAGATACGCAGTATTTT	CASTVSHRGDTDTQYF
TRBV7-9	NA	TRBJ2-5	NA	TGTGCCAGCAGCACCAATCGACAGGCCTTAGAGACCCAGTACTTC	CASSTNRQALETQYF
TRBV28	NA	TRBJ1-2	NA	TGTGCCAGCAGCCCGAGTTTTAACTATGGCTACACCTTC	CASSPSFNYGYTF
TRBV19	NA	TRBJ2-1	TRBD1	TGTGCCAGTAGTCTGACAGGGGTTATGGGCAATGAGCAGTTCTTC	CASSLTGVMGNEQFF
TRBV7-2	NA	TRBJ1-2	NA	TGTGCCAGCAGCTTAGTGGAGGCAGTAGCTAACTATGGCTACACCTTC	CASSLVEAVANYGYTF
TRBV2	NA	TRBJ2-5	TRBD2	TGTGCCAGCAGTGAAGTCAAGCGGGGGGCTGACCGGGGAGTGACCCAGTACTTC	CASSEVKRGADRGVTQYF
TRBV6-5	NA	TRBJ2-1	NA	TGTGCCAGCAGTTACTCCCAGGGTCTGAACAATGAGCAGTTCTTC	CASSYSQGLNNEQFF
TRBV7-8	NA	TRBJ2-5	NA	TGTGCCAGCAGCCGCATCGGGACTTTAGAAGAGACCCAGTACTTC	CASSRIGTLEETQYF
TRBV6-5	NA	TRBJ1-5	TRBD1	TGTGCCAGCAGACAAACAGGGGTCAATCAGCCCCAGCATTTT	CASRQTGVNQPQHF
TRBV6-1	NA	TRBJ1-6	TRBD1	TGTGCCAGCAGTGAAACAGGGGCGAATTCACCCCTCCACTTT	CASSETGANSPLHF
TRBV4-1	NA	TRBJ2-7	NA	TGCGCCAGCAGCCAAGATGGGAGGACAGGGAGGGAATACGAGCAGTACTTC	CASSQDGRTGREYEQYF
TRBV28	NA	TRBJ1-1	TRBD1	TGTGCCAGCATTGCGGGACAGGTGAACACTGAAGCTTTCTTT	CASIAGQVNTEAFF
TRBV27	NA	TRBJ2-1	TRBD2	TGTGCCAGCAGTTACCTAGCGGGGTCTTACAATGAGCAGTTCTTC	CASSYLAGSYNEQFF
TRBV5-5	NA	TRBJ2-7	NA	TGTGCCAGCAGCTTGATCCGTGGGACTCGCACTAGCTCCTACGAGCAGTACTTC	CASSLIRGTRTSSYEQYF
TRBV30	NA	TRBJ1-2	TRBD1	TGTGCCTGGAGTAACGCCGGGACAGCATTCTATGGCTACACCTTC	CAWSNAGTAFYGYTF
TRBV2	NA	TRBJ2-2	NA	TGTGCCAGCAGTGGGACATCGAACACCGGGGAGCTGTTTTTT	CASSGTSNTGELFF
TRBV19	NA	TRBJ1-1	TRBD1	TGTGCCAGTAGTGTCGTAAGGGCCGGGACAGGATACACTGAAGCTTTCTTT	CASSVVRAGTGYTEAFF
TRBV10-3	NA	TRBJ2-2	TRBD1	TGTGCCTCGAAGCGACAGGGGGACCCCGGGGAGCTGTTTTTT	CASKRQGDPGELFF
TRBV6-1	NA	TRBJ1-1	NA	TGTGCCAGCACCAGACGCCGGGGGGATGAAGCTTTCTTT	CASTRRRGDEAFF
TRBV6-1	NA	TRBJ1-4	NA	TGTGCCAGCAATTCCCAGGGAGGTGAAAAACTGTTTTTT	CASNSQGGEKLFF
TRBV19	NA	TRBJ1-5	NA	TGTGCCAGTAGCACCGACAGGAACAATCAGCCCCAGCATTTT	CASSTDRNNQPQHF
TRBV9	NA	TRBJ2-6	NA	TGTGCCAGCAGCGTAGGAACGGGAAGCTCTGGGGCCAACGTCCTGACTTTC	CASSVGTGSSGANVLTF
TRBV7-8	NA	TRBJ2-1	NA	TGTGCCAGCAGCTTAGGGACAGACAATGAGCAGTTCTTC	CASSLGTDNEQFF
TRBV9	NA	TRBJ2-7	TRBD2	TGTGCCAGCAGCGTAGACGGCGGGGGTGGAAACGAGCAGTACTTC	CASSVDGGGGNEQYF
TRBV9	NA	TRBJ2-1	NA	TGTGCCAGCAGCTACACTAGCTATGACAATGAGCAGTTCTTC	CASSYTSYDNEQFF
TRBV19	NA	TRBJ1-1	TRBD1	TGTGCCAGTTCCAGGGGGGCGTTTCGACAAAGAAACACTGAAGCCTTCTTT	CASSRGAFRQRNTEAFF
TRBV7-2	NA	TRBJ2-1	TRBD2	TGTGCCAGCAGCTTAGGACCGGGCTCGCCGGGGGGTGAGCAGTTCTTC	CASSLGPGSPGGEQFF
TRBV4-3	NA	TRBJ2-5	TRBD2	TGCGCCAGCAGCCAAGTTAAGACTAGCGGAAAGCAAGAGACCCAGTACTTC	CASSQVKTSGKQETQYF
TRBV5-4	NA	TRBJ2-7	TRBD1	TGTGCCAGCAGCTTCCGGACAGGAGCGACCTACGAGCAGTACTTC	CASSFRTGATYEQYF
TRBV5-1	NA	TRBJ2-7	TRBD1	TGCGCCAGCAGCTCAACAGGGGGCTCGTCCTACGAGCAGTACTTC	CASSSTGGSSYEQYF
TRBV7-9	NA	TRBJ2-7	NA	TGTGCCAGCAGCTTAGTGGGGACAAGTCCTCTGTACTTC	CASSLVGTSPLYF
TRBV6-1	once	TRBJ1-5	NA	TGTGCCAGCAGTGCCCAGGGGCCCAATCAGCCCCAGCATTTT	CASSAQGPNQPQHF
TRBV6-4	NA	TRBJ2-3	TRBD2	TGTGCCAGCAGACTTATAGCGGGACCAACAGATACGCAGTATTTT	CASRLIAGPTDTQYF
TRBV7-6	NA	TRBJ2-7	TRBD2	TGTGCCAGCAGCCCGCGAGGAGCGGGAGGGCTACACGAGCAGTACTTC	CASSPRGAGGLHEQYF
TRBV28	NA	TRBJ2-7	NA	TGTGCCAGCAGTTTACAGTACGAGCAGTACTTC	CASSLQYEQYF
TRBV27	NA	TRBJ2-7	TRBD1	TGTGCCAGCAGTCCCTCCGGGACAGGGCGCTACGAGCAGTACTTC	CASSPSGTGRYEQYF
TRBV28	NA	TRBJ1-2	TRBD1	TGTGCCAGCAGGAACAGGGGAGCTAACTATGGCTACACCTTC	CASRNRGANYGYTF
TRBV29-1	once	TRBJ2-1	TRBD1	TGCAGCGTGAGTACCCCCGGGACAGGGAGCACCTACAATGAGCAGTTCTTC	CSVSTPGTGSTYNEQFF
TRBV7-9	NA	TRBJ1-2	TRBD1	TGTGCCAGCAGCCCGGGACAGGGATATGGCTACACCTTC	CASSPGQGYGYTF
TRBV11-3	NA	TRBJ2-5	TRBD1	TGTGCCAGCAGCTCCGCCGTTGGGACAGGGGGCGGAGAGACCCAGTACTTC	CASSSAVGTGGGETQYF
TRBV7-3	NA	TRBJ2-1	TRBD1	TGTGCCAGCAGTGCCGGGACAGGCTCCTACAATGAGCAGTTCTTC	CASSAGTGSYNEQFF
TRBV6-5	NA	TRBJ1-1	NA	TGTGCCAGCAGTTACTCGGGGGGAACTGAAGCTTTCTTT	CASSYSGGTEAFF
TRBV5-1	NA	TRBJ1-2	TRBD1	TGCGCCAGCAGCTCGGGACAGGCCCCAGCTAACTATGGCTACACCTTC	CASSSGQAPANYGYTF
TRBV5-1	NA	TRBJ2-1	NA	TGCGCCAGCAGCCCGTCCCCACTCTCCTACAATGAGCAGTTCTTC	CASSPSPLSYNEQFF
TRBV28	NA	TRBJ2-7	TRBD2	TGTGCCAGCAGTTCCCTAGCGGGAGGGGCCTACGAGCAGTACTTC	CASSSLAGGAYEQYF
TRBV18	NA	TRBJ2-5	NA	TGTGCCAGCTCACCAGAGCGGTCCCTCGGGGAGACCCAGTACTTC	CASSPERSLGETQYF
TRBV30	few	TRBJ2-2	TRBD1	TGTGCCTGGACCAAAAAGACAGGGGGTTGGACCGGGGAGCTGTTTTTT	CAWTKKTGGWTGELFF
TRBV5-4	once	TRBJ1-3	TRBD1	TGTGCCAGCAGCTTACAGGGGGCCGGGAACACCATATATTTT	CASSLQGAGNTIYF
TRBV4-2	NA	TRBJ2-1	TRBD2	TGTGCCAGCAGCCAAGATGGGGCTAGCGGGAGTCTTGAGCAGTTCTTC	CASSQDGASGSLEQFF
TRBV15	once	TRBJ2-7	TRBD1	TGTGCCACCAGCACGGACAGGGGGCCCTACGAGCAGTACTTC	CATSTDRGPYEQYF
TRBV11-2	NA	TRBJ2-7	NA	TGTGCCAGCGTGGGGCAGGTATTGTTCGAGCAGTACTTC	CASVGQVLFEQYF
TRBV23-1	NA	TRBJ1-3	NA	TGCGCCAGCAGTCACCCCTCCGTGAGGGCTGGAAACACCATATATTTT	CASSHPSVRAGNTIYF
TRBV4-3	NA	TRBJ2-3	TRBD2	TGCGCCAGCAGCCATTCGGGACTAGCCCTCACAGATACGCAGTATTTT	CASSHSGLALTDTQYF
TRBV27	NA	TRBJ2-7	NA	TGTGCCAGCACCAACCCAAGGTGGTGGCAGGTGATGTACGAGCAGTACTTC	CASTNPRWWQVMYEQYF
TRBV28	NA	TRBJ2-7	TRBD2	TGTGCCAGCAGTCCCCAGGGAGCGGGGGCCTACGAGCAGTACTTC	CASSPQGAGAYEQYF
TRBV14	NA	TRBJ1-4	NA	TGTGCCAGCAGCCTGAGACAGGTTAATGAAAAACTGTTTTTT	CASSLRQVNEKLFF
TRBV21-1	NA	TRBJ1-5	NA	TGTGCCAGCAGCAAAGTTCGGTGGCAGCCCCAGCATTTT	CASSKVRWQPQHF
TRBV9	NA	TRBJ2-5	TRBD2	TGTGCCAGCAGCGTAAGAAGCGGGGGGCGTAGAGAGACCCAGTACTTC	CASSVRSGGRRETQYF